This paragraph covers one TCR beta chain sequence. The junction and the germline gene differ at one end; a read error may be behind it. Graves' hyperthyroidism qualified as stable when ophthalmopathy did not progress within 18 months. Uncontrolled infection, other autoimmune disease, pregnancy or lactation barred patients from enrollment. The entry originates in a study of T cells in Graves' hyperthyroidism and ophthalmopathy. This CDR3 has 15 amino acids. CDR1 is SEHNR and CDR2 is FQNEAQ in the germline V gene (reference sequence). Amplified TCR beta CDR3 regions derived from RNA transcripts. During a first-round RT-PCR of the TCR CDR3, the HTBI primer set was used. TCRdb reprocessed the multiplex PCR reads with MiXCR, giving one entry per CDR3 protein. The table records under 650,000 distinct CDR3 sequences, roughly 15% of them present only once.

This chain links TRBV7-9 with TRBJ2-4; 8 nucleotides agree with TRBD2. The sequenced material came from blood. This receptor was obtained from a woman younger than 45 with Graves' hyperthyroidism. CDR3 coding DNA: TGTGCCAGCAGCCTAGCGGGCTTGAAAAAAAACATTCAGTACTTC. Amino acids: CASSLAGLKKNIQYF.